These 26 T cell receptor beta chains came from one sample sequenced in a study of blood T cell repertoires in COVID-19. The table came from immunoSEQ multiplex PCR; TCRdb's copy has only in-frame clones and leaves some out. The profile shows about 91,000 clones, around 90% of them singletons. The source material was peripheral blood. These receptors all come from a woman in her 70s with acute or convalescent COVID-19.

The chain joins TRBV7-9 to TRBJ1-1, with D possibly matching TRBD1 (5 bases). The length of the CDR3 is 13 residues. CDR1 and CDR2 (germline): SEHNR, FQNEAQ (reference sequence). Trimming removed 8 bases from V and 0 bases from J, with 10 bases in between. The CDR3 sequence is CASGRTMNTEAFF. CDR3 in DNA: TGTGCCAGCGGACGGACAATGAACACTGAAGCTTTCTTT.

CDR3 nucleotides: TGTGCCAGCAGCCGACACACGGGCAATCAGCCCCAGCATTTT. Its translation is CASSRHTGNQPQHF. The chain recombines TRBV9 with TRBJ1-5; D not resolved. In germline, CDR1 is SGDLS, CDR2 YYNGEE. Trimming took off 4 bases at V and 2 bases at J, with 10 bases between the two ends. This CDR3 is built from 14 residues.

The rearrangement uses TRBV5-4 and TRBJ1-1; 9 nucleotides align to TRBD1. V shed 4 bases and J 5 bases; nucleotides not matched to a gene: 6. This CDR3 is 14 amino acids long. Per the germline V gene, CDR1 is SGHNT and CDR2 is YYREEE (reference sequence). The CDR3 DNA reads as TGTGCCAGCAGCGACAGGGGGAGTTATACTGAAGCTTTCTTT. It encodes CASSDRGSYTEAFF.

The CDR3 spells CASSELGGYNEQFF. CDR3 DNA sequence: TGTGCCAGCAGTGAACTGGGGGGGTACAATGAGCAGTTCTTC. This chain uses TRBV2 with TRBJ2-1; TRBD2 matches at 7 bases. V shed 2 bases, J shed 4 bases, and the junction held 2 bases outside the gene matches. This CDR3 has 14 amino acids. CDR1 is SNHLY and CDR2 is FYNNEI in the germline V gene.

The chain couples TRBV28 to TRBJ1-6; 7 nucleotides align to TRBD1. Germline CDR1 is MDHEN and CDR2 is SYDVKM. This CDR3 contains 14 residues. V was pared by 6 bases and J by 4 bases, with 3 bases of the junction left unmatched. As DNA, the CDR3 is TGTGCCAGCAGCCCGGGACAGTATAATTCACCCCTCCACTTT. As protein: CASSPGQYNSPLHF.

This rearrangement joins TRBV7-6 to TRBJ1-5; TRBD1 might be the D (6 bases). Trimming took 5 bases from V and 6 from J, leaving 23 bases between them. Germline values: CDR1 SGHVS, CDR2 FNYEAQ. The CDR3 length is 17 residues. Here the CDR3 reads CASSLMAEQGSPQPQHF. CDR3 coding DNA: TGTGCCAGCAGCCTCATGGCAGAACAGGGATCCCCTCAGCCCCAGCATTTT. The whole variable domain, remainder taken from reference TRBV7-6 and TRBJ1-5, is GAGVSQSPRYKVTKRGQDVALRCDPISGHVSLYWYRQALGQGPEFLTYFNYEAQQDKSGLPNDRFSAERPEGSISTLTIQRTEQRDSAMYRCASSLMAEQGSPQPQHFGDGTRLSIL.

The V call is TRBV24-1, the J call TRBJ1-5; 7 nucleotides match TRBD1. This CDR3 region has 17 residues. The germline V gene has CDR1 KGHDR and CDR2 SFDVKD. With V trimmed by 3 bases and J by 0 bases, 7 bases remained unmatched. The CDR3 protein is CATSDPGTDYSNQPQHF. The CDR3 DNA reads TGTGCCACCAGTGATCCCGGGACAGATTATAGCAATCAGCCCCAGCATTTT.

The V gene is TRBV2, the J gene TRBJ1-1; D unresolved. V was pared by 4 bases and J by 4 bases, with 4 bases between. The germline V gene has CDR1 SNHLY and CDR2 FYNNEI. The CDR3 is 11 amino acids. As DNA, the CDR3 is TGTGCCAGCAGTGCGTTCACTGAAGCTTTCTTT. This translates into CASSAFTEAFF.

The V and J genes are TRBV6-7 and TRBJ2-7; D perhaps matches TRBD2 (5 bases). TRBV6-7 has ORF status, its function being uncertain. This CDR3 region has 16 residues. V lost 2 bases and J 2 bases, leaving 16 bases between the germline ends. CDR3 loop: CASSYEKRLEPYEQYF. The DNA for the CDR3 is TGTGCCAGCAGTTACGAAAAGCGGCTTGAACCCTACGAGCAGTACTTC.

There are a few counts of this clone. This chain uses TRBV6-1 with TRBJ1-4, with TRBD1 matching 7 bases. The CDR3 is 16 amino acids. Germline CDR1 and CDR2: MNHNS and SASEGT. Trimming removed 0 bases from V and 6 bases from J; junction bases left unmatched: 7. CDR3 in DNA: TGTGCCAGCAGTGAAGCGCAGGGGGTGGGGTATGAAAAACTGTTTTTT. Its protein is CASSEAQGVGYEKLFF.

V and J are TRBV6-1 and TRBJ2-1; D gene unclear. Germline CDR1 reads MNHNS; CDR2 reads SASEGT. The V end lost 0 bases, the J end lost 9 bases, and 15 bases lay between the germline ends. The CDR3 consists of 15 residues. CDR3 DNA sequence: TGTGCCAGCAGTGAAGCGGTGGAGCCTGCATGTGAGCAGTTCTTC. Translation gives CASSEAVEPACEQFF.

The J gene is TRBJ2-2, the V gene TRBV27; 7 nucleotides align to TRBD2. V was clipped by 5 bases and J by 1 base; unmatched bases: 7. This CDR3 is 16 amino acids long. Germline V gene data show CDR1 as MNHEY and CDR2 as SMNVEV (reference sequence). The chain's CDR3 is CASSPSSGVNTGELFF. The CDR3 DNA sequence: TGTGCCAGCAGTCCCTCTAGCGGAGTGAACACCGGGGAGCTGTTTTTT.

This clone was detected once. This chain joins TRBV29-1 and TRBJ2-1; 8 bases fit TRBD1. CDR3 size: 15 residues. CDR1 and CDR2 from the germline V gene are SQVTM and ANQGSEA. The V gene end was trimmed by 1 base and the J gene end by 2 bases; junction bases not matched to a gene: 4. The CDR3 sequence: CSVEGGQVTYNEQFF. DNA for the CDR3: TGCAGCGTTGAAGGGGGACAGGTAACCTACAATGAGCAGTTCTTC.

The V call is TRBV5-4, the J call TRBJ2-7; 10 bases fit TRBD1. V shed 4 bases, J shed 4 bases, and the junction held 11 bases outside the gene matches. The CDR3 has 16 amino acids. Per germline, CDR1 SGHNT and CDR2 YYREEE (reference sequence). The CDR3 region is CASSHMTGGSGYEQYF. DNA for the CDR3: TGTGCCAGCAGCCACATGACAGGGGGCAGTGGGTACGAGCAGTACTTC.

This rearrangement joins TRBV4-1 to TRBJ1-4; 9 bases are shared with TRBD1. Unmatched junction bases numbered 7, after V lost 0 bases and J lost 5 bases. The CDR3 sequence is 17 residues long. Per germline, CDR1 MGHRA and CDR2 YSYEKL. The CDR3: CASSQDTTGTGNEKLFF. For the CDR3, the DNA is TGCGCCAGCAGCCAAGACACGACCGGGACAGGGAATGAAAAACTGTTTTTT.

This rearrangement joins TRBV5-1 to TRBJ1-1; tentatively, D is TRBD1 (6 bases). The CDR3 is 12 residues long. Trimming took 5 bases from V and 1 from J, leaving 6 bases between them. CDR1 and CDR2 from the germline V gene are SGHRS and YFSETQ. CDR3 sequence: CASRQGNTEAFF. The CDR3 nucleotides read TGCGCCAGCAGACAGGGGAACACTGAAGCTTTCTTT.

This chain joins TRBV27 and TRBJ2-3, with a weak D call TRBD2 (5 bases). The CDR3 has 15 amino acids. Looked up from germline, CDR1 is MNHEY and CDR2 is SMNVEV (reference sequence). V was trimmed by 3 bases and J by 1 base, leaving 11 bases between them. The CDR3 region is CASSFGLVGTDTQYF. The DNA for the CDR3 is TGTGCCAGCAGTTTCGGACTCGTTGGCACAGATACGCAGTATTTT.

This rearrangement joins TRBV29-1 to TRBJ1-1; 7 bases line up with TRBD1. CDR1 is SQVTM, CDR2 ANQGSEA, per germline. This CDR3 comprises 15 residues. Germline trimming cut 6 bases from V and 1 base from J; bases unmatched to any gene: 11. CDR3 residues: CSVQRTGFGNTEAFF. For the CDR3, the DNA is TGCAGCGTACAAAGGACAGGTTTCGGGAACACTGAAGCTTTCTTT.

The chain combines TRBV5-1 with TRBJ2-7, with a possible D match to TRBD2 (5 bases). The V end was cut by 0 bases, the J end by 3 bases, with 10 bases between. CDR1 and CDR2 from the germline V gene are SGHRS and YFSETQ. There are 14 residues in the CDR3. For the CDR3, the DNA is TGCGCCAGCAGCTTGGGAGGGAGCTTCTACGAGCAGTACTTC. Its protein is CASSLGGSFYEQYF.

The chain carries TRBV19 and TRBJ2-7; 7 nucleotides line up with TRBD1. This CDR3 contains 14 residues. J lost 0 bases, V lost 4 bases, and 3 bases had no gene match. Germline CDR1 and CDR2: LNHDA and SQIVND (reference sequence). CDR3 loop: CASSKTGSSYEQYF. The CDR3 DNA follows: TGTGCCAGTAGTAAGACAGGGAGCTCCTACGAGCAGTACTTC.

The genes are TRBV27 and TRBJ2-4, with D perhaps matching TRBD1 (6 bases). Germline V gives CDR1 MNHEY, CDR2 SMNVEV (reference sequence). CDR3 length equals 14 residues. The V and J ends lost 4 bases and 9 bases respectively, with 16 bases between them. The CDR3: CASSSRPKGGIQYF. The CDR3 nucleotides read TGTGCCAGCAGTTCCAGACCGAAAGGGGGCATTCAGTACTTC.

To note about this clone: The conserved phenylalanine or tryptophan is not found at the CDR3 terminus, so this likely reflects a read error. No DNA is shown, since the ends of the CDR3 on it are uncertain; the CDR3 is the one TCRdb lists. The V and J genes are TRBV2 and TRBJ2-7; the listed D gene, TRBD2, was not tested against the DNA. Ends included, the CDR3 has 12 residues. Germline CDR1 and CDR2: SNHLY and FYNNEI. Here the CDR3 reads CASSELSKITKY.

V is TRBV24-1 and J is TRBJ2-1; a possible D gene is TRBD2 (5 bases). The germline V gene has CDR1 KGHDR and CDR2 SFDVKD. Trimming removed 2 bases from V and 10 bases from J, with 20 bases in between. This CDR3 is built from 16 residues. CDR3 sequence: CATSDSPRTRVEEQFF. The CDR3 bases are TGTGCCACCAGTGATTCGCCACGAACTAGAGTCGAGGAGCAGTTCTTC.

CDR3 bases: TGTGCCAGCAGCGGCGGACAGGCCCTAATCAATGAGCAGTTCTTC. Amino acids: CASSGGQALINEQFF. The V gene is TRBV7-6, the J gene TRBJ2-1, with 7 bases lining up with TRBD1. This CDR3 has 15 residues. Germline assignment: CDR1 SGHVS and CDR2 FNYEAQ. With V trimmed by 5 bases and J by 6 bases, 10 bases remained unmatched.

V and J are TRBV29-1 and TRBJ1-5; 9 positions match TRBD1. The CDR3 spans 14 residues. Germline V CDR1 and CDR2: SQVTM, ANQGSEA. The V and J ends lost 4 bases and 6 bases, in that order; junction bases with no gene match: 7. CDR3: CSVGGTGGGQPQHF. As DNA, the CDR3 is TGCAGCGTTGGAGGAACAGGGGGCGGTCAGCCCCAGCATTTT.

The chain has TRBV21-1 and TRBJ1-2. TRBV21-1 corresponds to a pseudogene. CDR3 size: 16 residues. The CDR3 DNA reads TGTGCCAGCAGCAAAGACGGCAAGGCGAGCGACTATGGCTACACCTTC. Its translation is CASSKDGKASDYGYTF.